The 4 T cell receptor beta chains below come from one sample, sequenced in a study of beta chain features in type 1 diabetes. TCRB transcripts that were expressed got sequenced, as all of the isolated RNA had been reverse transcribed. Measured with immunoSEQ multiplex PCR; TCRdb has only the in-frame clones, and not every one. Of 250,000 to 350,000 clones listed, around 13% are singletons. Material for sequencing was central memory CD4+ T cells from blood. These receptors originate from a man aged 30 to 39 in good health.

This clone occurred a few times. The chain links TRBV7-7 to TRBJ2-7; 7 bases are a match to TRBD1. Looked up from germline, CDR1 is SSHAT and CDR2 is FNYEAQ (reference sequence). This CDR3 is 15 amino acids long. With V trimmed by 1 base and J by 1 base, 4 bases remained unmatched. The CDR3 reads CASSLEQGKSYEQYF. In DNA, the CDR3 is TGTGCCAGCAGCTTAGAACAGGGGAAATCCTACGAGCAGTACTTC.

This sequence joins TRBV4-2 and TRBJ2-3; 7 bases agree with TRBD2. V gave up 4 bases and J gave up 3 bases; unmatched junction bases: 13. The germline CDR1 and CDR2 sequences are LGHNA and YNFKEQ. CDR3 size: 17 residues. CDR3 region: CASSPGVRSGATDTQYF. The CDR3 DNA reads as TGTGCCAGCAGCCCCGGGGTGAGGAGCGGGGCGACAGATACGCAGTATTTT.

J is TRBJ1-5 and V is TRBV28; no reliable D call. Germline values: CDR1 MDHEN, CDR2 SYDVKM. Trimming pared 2 bases from V and 5 bases from J, leaving 13 bases between. This CDR3 is built from 15 residues. In DNA, the CDR3 is TGTGCCAGCAGTTTACTTGGGAGGAGAGATCAGCCCCAGCATTTT. The encoded protein is CASSLLGRRDQPQHF.

The rearrangement joins TRBV13 to TRBJ2-1, with 11 bases aligning to TRBD2. Germline values: CDR1 PRHDT, CDR2 FYEKMQ (reference sequence). With 6 bases clipped from V and 6 bases from J, the junction kept 7 bases outside the gene matches. This CDR3 has 15 amino acids. CDR3 sequence reads: CASSLTSGSTNEQFF. Written as DNA, the CDR3 is TGTGCCAGCAGTTTAACTAGCGGGAGCACCAATGAGCAGTTCTTC.